This T cell receptor beta chain was captured in a study of blood T cells in healthy people across ages. Next came a second PCR, run for roughly 6 to 11 cycles, which used a sample-barcoded 5' primer along with a J-beta primer mix. TCRdb analysed the 5' RACE reads with MiXCR anew, one entry per CDR3 protein. The table records some 1,500,000 distinct CDR3 sequences, approximately 39% of them present only once. The people who gave samples were healthy Caucasians from Russia, aged about 6 to 100. Donors gave roughly 10 milliliters of peripheral blood apiece. The CDR3 is 15 amino acids. V was cut by 2 bases and J by 2 bases, with 10 bases left in between. Germline lookup yields CDR1 MNHEY and CDR2 SVGEGT.

The sequence derives from a woman between 18 and 29 years old in good health. Material: blood. The rearrangement joins TRBV6-2 or TRBV6-3 to TRBJ1-5; D remains unclear. The CDR3 sequence is CASSYEVEGNQPQHF. In DNA, the CDR3 is TGTGCCAGCAGTTACGAGGTGGAGGGCAATCAGCCCCAGCATTTT.